Each of the 25 T cell receptor beta chains below was sequenced from the same sample in a study of OX40 agonist ivuxolimab in advanced cancers. Method: immunoSEQ multiplex PCR; TCRdb's copy keeps in-frame clones and lacks some. The sample includes about 20,000 clones, about four fifths of them seen just once. Sequenced material: CD4+ or CD8+ T cells sorted from blood, taken in a trial of the OX40 agonist ivuxolimab. These receptors were taken from an adult with an advanced solid tumor such as melanoma, head and neck, liver or kidney cancer.

The chain couples TRBV7-9 to TRBJ2-1; D not certain. Germline CDR1 reads SEHNR; CDR2 reads FQNEAQ (reference sequence). This CDR3 is 13 amino acids long. Trimming took 4 bases from V and 10 from J, leaving 14 bases between them. The CDR3: CASSSPLDGEQFF. The CDR3 nucleotides are TGTGCCAGCAGCTCCCCTTTGGATGGCGAGCAGTTCTTC.

V and J are TRBV14 and TRBJ2-7; no definite D call. Deletions cut 4 bases from V and 3 bases from J, with 13 bases between. The germline gives CDR1 SGHDN, CDR2 FVKESK. The CDR3 has 14 residues. CDR3 protein: CASSPIPVLYEQYF. The CDR3 bases are TGTGCCAGCAGCCCAATACCGGTCCTCTACGAGCAGTACTTC.

The rearrangement joins TRBV6-1 to TRBJ2-5; TRBD2 might be the D (5 bases). The CDR3 runs to 14 residues. V was trimmed by 1 base and J by 4 bases, leaving 10 bases between them. Germline CDR1 MNHNS, CDR2 SASEGT. The CDR3 reads CASSEVGGGETQYF. CDR3 nucleotides: TGTGCCAGCAGTGAAGTCGGAGGAGGAGAGACCCAGTACTTC.

The chain carries TRBV7-2 and TRBJ1-1; unclear D gene. V was trimmed by 1 base and J by 6 bases, leaving 12 bases between them. This CDR3 comprises 14 residues. The germline V gene encodes CDR1 SGHTA and CDR2 FQGNSA. Written as DNA, the CDR3 is TGTGCCAGCAGCTTAGTGGCAGGTCTGGCTGAAGCTTTCTTT. Its protein is CASSLVAGLAEAFF.

The chain links TRBV7-9 to TRBJ2-7, with TRBD1 as a possible D gene (5 bases). The CDR3 extends over 12 amino acids. Trimming took 9 bases from V and 6 from J, leaving 15 bases between them. Looked up from germline, CDR1 is SEHNR and CDR2 is FQNEAQ (reference sequence). The CDR3 nucleotides are TGTGCCAGGGGGCCTCTCAGGTGCGAGCAGTACTTC. Its protein product is CARGPLRCEQYF.

The count of this clone is one. The genes are TRBV6-6 and TRBJ1-2, with D perhaps TRBD1 (6 bases). V lost 5 bases to trimming and J lost 3 bases, with 13 bases between them. This CDR3 region has 14 residues. Germline V lookup: CDR1 MNHNY, CDR2 SVGAGI (reference sequence). The DNA of the CDR3 is TGTGCCAGCAGTCGAAACAGGGACGACTATGGCTACACCTTC. This codes for CASSRNRDDYGYTF.

This clone has only one observation. The CDR3 region is CASSQDGDQGFYEQYF. The CDR3 DNA reads as TGCGCCAGCAGCCAAGATGGGGACCAGGGGTTTTACGAGCAGTACTTC. The rearrangement links TRBV4-3 to TRBJ2-7; weak D call: TRBD1 (6 bases). The CDR3 spans 16 residues. Germline CDR1 LGHNA, CDR2 YSLEER. V was pared by 0 bases and J by 4 bases, with 16 bases between.

In this sample, this clone turned up a few times. The chain has TRBV28 and TRBJ2-7, with D unresolved. V dropped 7 bases and J dropped 5 bases, with 18 bases sitting between them. Germline V gene data show CDR1 as MDHEN and CDR2 as SYDVKM. This CDR3 spans 14 amino acids. The CDR3 region is CASTSLKPIDEQYF. The DNA for the CDR3 is TGTGCCAGCACTAGTCTTAAACCCATCGACGAGCAGTACTTC.

The rearrangement uses TRBV6-5 and TRBJ2-5; no firm D call. This CDR3 comprises 12 residues. Looked up from germline, CDR1 is MNHEY and CDR2 is SVGAGI. Trimming stripped 6 bases from V and 5 bases from J, with 10 bases between. The CDR3 sequence is CASSPDGETQYF. DNA of the CDR3: TGTGCCAGCAGCCCCGACGGGGAGACCCAGTACTTC.

V is TRBV27 and J is TRBJ2-7; D is unresolved. The V gene's germline CDR1 is MNHEY and CDR2 SMNVEV (reference sequence). The CDR3 runs 14 residues. V gave up 2 bases and J gave up 6 bases, with 14 bases separating them. The CDR3: CASSLGSPASEQYF. CDR3 sequence (DNA): TGTGCCAGCAGTTTAGGGTCTCCAGCCAGCGAGCAGTACTTC.

The chain has TRBV25-1 and TRBJ1-1; D remains unclear. V gave up 1 base and J gave up 0 bases, with 9 bases separating them. CDR1 and CDR2 (germline): MGHDK, SYGVNS. The CDR3 runs 15 residues. The CDR3 sequence is CASSEFNTVNTEAFF. CDR3 DNA: TGTGCCAGCAGTGAATTTAACACGGTGAACACTGAAGCTTTCTTT.

The chain employs TRBV7-3 and TRBJ2-1; 9 bases are a match to TRBD2. Germline V gives CDR1 SGHTA, CDR2 FQGTGA. V was pared by 0 bases and J by 7 bases, with 7 bases of the junction left unmatched. The CDR3 totals 16 residues. CDR3 nucleotide sequence: TGTGCCAGCAGCTTAACGTCGGCGGGAGGGCCAAATGAGCAGTTCTTC. It codes for CASSLTSAGGPNEQFF. Drawing the rest from reference TRBV7-3 and TRBJ2-1, the complete variable domain is GAGVSQTPSNKVTEKGKYVELRCDPISGHTALYWYRQSLGQGPEFLIYFQGTGAADDSGLPNDRFFAVRPEGSVSTLKIQRTERGDSAVYLCASSLTSAGGPNEQFFGPGTRLTVL.

V and J are TRBV7-9 and TRBJ2-7; D not resolved. V was pared by 5 bases and J by 4 bases, with 9 bases between. This CDR3 comprises 12 residues. Germline CDR1 reads SEHNR; CDR2 reads FQNEAQ (reference sequence). The CDR3 nucleotides are TGTGCCAGCAGCGTGGGAATTTACGAGCAGTACTTC. It is translated as CASSVGIYEQYF. Using reference TRBV7-9 and TRBJ2-7 for the parts outside the CDR3, the full variable domain is DTGVSQNPRHKITKRGQNVTFRCDPISEHNRLYWYRQTLGQGPEFLTYFQNEAQLEKSRLLSDRFSAERPKGSFSTLEIQRTEQGDSAMYLCASSVGIYEQYFGPGTRLTVT.

The chain carries TRBV7-8 and TRBJ1-5; D remains ambiguous. The CDR3 has 13 residues. Per germline, CDR1 SGHVS and CDR2 FQNEAQ. The V gene lost 5 bases and the J gene lost 0 bases, with 5 bases spanning the gap. CDR3 protein: CASSPGSNQPQHF. In nucleotides, the CDR3 is TGTGCCAGCAGCCCTGGTAGCAATCAGCCCCAGCATTTT. Looking up the rest from reference TRBV7-8 and TRBJ1-5 gives the full variable domain: GAGVSQSPRYKVAKRGQDVALRCDPISGHVSLFWYQQALGQGPEFLTYFQNEAQLDKSGLPSDRFFAERPEGSVSTLKIQRTQQEDSAVYLCASSPGSNQPQHFGDGTRLSIL.

The J gene is TRBJ1-2, the V gene TRBV4-1; tentatively, D is TRBD1 (6 bases). Germline assignment: CDR1 MGHRA and CDR2 YSYEKL. The CDR3 has 16 residues. V was trimmed by 1 base and J by 4 bases, leaving 16 bases between them. CDR3 loop: CASSQGDEGVIYGYTF. Written as DNA, the CDR3 is TGCGCCAGCAGCCAAGGGGATGAGGGGGTCATCTATGGCTACACCTTC.

The J gene is TRBJ1-2, the V gene TRBV27; no clear D gene. Germline lookup yields CDR1 MNHEY and CDR2 SMNVEV (reference sequence). The V and J ends lost 2 bases and 5 bases respectively, with 15 bases between them. CDR3 length: 15 residues. Here the CDR3 DNA reads TGTGCCAGCAGTTTAAGGCAGGAGGTACCTTATGGCTACACCTTC. This translates into CASSLRQEVPYGYTF.

The chain recombines TRBV4-2 with TRBJ2-7; 11 nucleotides agree with TRBD2. V gave up 6 bases and J gave up 0 bases; unmatched junction bases: 4. The germline CDR1 and CDR2 sequences are LGHNA and YNFKEQ. CDR3 length: 15 amino acids. CDR3 nucleotides: TGTGCCAGCAGTCCCACTAGCGGGGGCTCCTACGAGCAGTACTTC. Its protein is CASSPTSGGSYEQYF.

The V gene is TRBV4-2, the J gene TRBJ2-5; D is possibly TRBD2 (6 bases). Per germline, CDR1 LGHNA and CDR2 YNFKEQ. Trimming took off 4 bases at V and 2 bases at J, with 20 bases between the two ends. There are 17 residues in the CDR3. The CDR3 region has the DNA TGTGCCAGCAGCCCGGCGGGGACCCTACAGGAACAAGAGACCCAGTACTTC. Protein product: CASSPAGTLQEQETQYF.

The genes are TRBV27 and TRBJ2-7, with TRBD2 as a possible D gene (5 bases). The CDR3 loop spans 15 amino acids. Germline loops: CDR1 MNHEY, CDR2 SMNVEV (reference sequence). Trimming removed 3 bases from V and 2 bases from J, with 14 bases in between. CDR3 loop: CASSFEGFHPYEQYF. The CDR3 bases are TGTGCCAGCAGTTTTGAGGGATTTCATCCCTACGAGCAGTACTTC.

V usage is TRBV29-1 and J usage is TRBJ1-5; D might be TRBD1 (5 bases). There are 16 residues in the CDR3. V lost 4 bases to trimming and J lost 5 bases, with 21 bases between them. CDR1 SQVTM and CDR2 ANQGSEA come from the germline V gene. The CDR3 DNA follows: TGCAGCGTTGGGGACGGGCTCGGGAGAGGAGATCAGCCCCAGCATTTT. Protein product: CSVGDGLGRGDQPQHF.

The chain joins TRBV18 to TRBJ2-5; TRBD2 is a possible D gene (6 bases). V was shortened by 3 bases and J by 2 bases, with 10 bases between the two germline ends. The length of the CDR3 is 14 residues. In germline, CDR1 is KGHSH, CDR2 LQKENI. CDR3 sequence (DNA): TGTGCCAGCTCACCGTGGGACTTACAAGAGACCCAGTACTTC. It encodes CASSPWDLQETQYF.

V usage is TRBV28 and J usage is TRBJ1-1; possible D gene TRBD1, 5 bases. From germline, CDR1 is MDHEN and CDR2 SYDVKM. Trimming shortened V by 3 bases and J by 0 bases, and 11 bases separated the two germline ends. This CDR3 is built from 15 residues. CDR3 region: CASSFLGQVNTEAFF. In nucleotides, the CDR3 is TGTGCCAGCAGTTTCTTGGGGCAGGTGAACACTGAAGCTTTCTTT.

V gene TRBV2 combines with J gene TRBJ2-1; 11 nucleotides match TRBD2. Germline V gene lookup returns CDR1 SNHLY and CDR2 FYNNEI. The CDR3 covers 16 residues. Germline trimming cut 6 bases from V and 7 bases from J; bases unmatched to any gene: 11. The CDR3 protein is CASRGLAGGPLNEQFF. CDR3 sequence (DNA): TGTGCCAGCAGAGGTTTAGCGGGAGGGCCTCTGAATGAGCAGTTCTTC.

J is TRBJ1-1 and V is TRBV5-1; no clear D. The CDR3 loop spans 14 amino acids. Trimming took 0 bases from V and 5 from J, leaving 11 bases between them. CDR1 SGHRS and CDR2 YFSETQ come from the germline V gene. In nucleotides, the CDR3 is TGCGCCAGCAGCTTGGCACAGATGCGGACTGAAGCTTTCTTT. Its protein is CASSLAQMRTEAFF.

The chain is built from TRBV6-4 and TRBJ1-6; D not certain. Trimming shortened V by 6 bases and J by 7 bases, and 13 bases separated the two germline ends. This CDR3 contains 14 residues. Germline V CDR1 and CDR2: MRHNA, SNTAGT. CDR3: CASRPGNLNSPLHF. The CDR3 DNA sequence: TGTGCCAGCAGACCCGGGAACTTAAATTCACCCCTCCACTTT.